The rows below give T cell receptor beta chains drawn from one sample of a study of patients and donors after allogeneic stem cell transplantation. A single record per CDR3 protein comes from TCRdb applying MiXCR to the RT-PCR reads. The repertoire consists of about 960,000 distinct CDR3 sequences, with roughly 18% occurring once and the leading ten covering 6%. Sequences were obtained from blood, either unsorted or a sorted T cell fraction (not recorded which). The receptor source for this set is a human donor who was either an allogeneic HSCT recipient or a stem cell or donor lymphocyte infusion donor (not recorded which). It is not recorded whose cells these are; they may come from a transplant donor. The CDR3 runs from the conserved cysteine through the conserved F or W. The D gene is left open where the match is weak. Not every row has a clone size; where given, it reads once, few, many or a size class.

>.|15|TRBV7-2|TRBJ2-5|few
CASSLAGQRRVTQYF
TGTGCCAGCAGCTTAGCGGGCCAGCGACGTGTGACCCAGTACTTC
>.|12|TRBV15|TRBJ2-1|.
CATSRTYNEQFF
TGTGCCACCAGCAGAACATACAATGAGCAGTTCTTC
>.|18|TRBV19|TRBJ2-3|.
CASSTKTGTRSSTDTQYF
TGTGCCAGTAGTACAAAAACCGGGACACGAAGCAGCACAGATACGCAGTATTTT
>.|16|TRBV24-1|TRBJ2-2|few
CATSDLAGLNTGELFF
TGTGCCACCAGTGATTTAGCTGGGCTGAACACCGGGGAGCTGTTTTTT
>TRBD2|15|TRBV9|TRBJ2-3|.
CASSVASGGPGTQYF
TGTGCCAGCAGCGTAGCTTCGGGGGGGCCGGGTACGCAGTATTTT
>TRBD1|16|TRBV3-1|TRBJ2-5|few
CAGSQPGTGYQETQYF
TGTGCCGGCAGCCAACCCGGGACAGGGTACCAAGAGACCCAGTACTTC
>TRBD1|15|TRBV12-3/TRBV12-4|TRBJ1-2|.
CASSETGGAEGGYTF
TGTGCCAGCAGCGAGACAGGGGGCGCCGAAGGAGGCTACACCTTC
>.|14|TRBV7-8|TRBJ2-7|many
CASSLGHRNYEQYF
TGTGCCAGCAGCTTAGGACACCGAAACTACGAGCAGTACTTC
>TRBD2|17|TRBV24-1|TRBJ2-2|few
CATSGPRAGGQVGELFF
TGTGCCACCAGTGGACCGAGAGCGGGGGGGCAGGTCGGGGAGCTGTTTTTT
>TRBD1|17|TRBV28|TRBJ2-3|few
CASSFEVLDRTGLKRYF
TGTGCCAGCAGTTTTGAGGTCTTGGACCGGACAGGCCTTAAGCGGTATTTT
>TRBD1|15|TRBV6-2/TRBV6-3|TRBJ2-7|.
CASSYEARGSYEQYF
TGTGCCAGCAGTTACGAGGCCAGGGGGTCCTACGAGCAGTACTTC
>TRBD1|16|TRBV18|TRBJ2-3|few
CASSPGRTGSTDTQYF
TGTGCCAGCTCACCAGGTCGGACAGGGAGCACAGATACGCAGTATTTT
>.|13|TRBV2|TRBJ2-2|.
CASSERWTGELFF
TGTGCCAGCAGTGAGAGATGGACCGGGGAGCTGTTTTTT
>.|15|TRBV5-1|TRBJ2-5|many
CASSFPTENQETQYF
TGCGCCAGCAGCTTCCCGACAGAGAACCAAGAGACCCAGTACTTC
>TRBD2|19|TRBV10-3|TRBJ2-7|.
CAISGAVGLAGDRYYEQYF
TGTGCCATCAGTGGGGCGGTCGGACTAGCGGGAGATCGTTACTACGAGCAGTACTTC
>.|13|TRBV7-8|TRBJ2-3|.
CASSLPVRRTQYF
TGTGCCAGCAGCCTCCCCGTCCGGAGAACGCAGTATTTT
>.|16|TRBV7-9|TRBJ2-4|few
CASSSDRPLAKNIQYF
TGTGCCAGCAGCTCAGATAGGCCCTTAGCCAAAAACATTCAGTACTTC
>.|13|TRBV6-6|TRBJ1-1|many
CASLSRGRAEAFF
TGTGCCAGCCTTTCCCGGGGAAGAGCTGAAGCTTTCTTT
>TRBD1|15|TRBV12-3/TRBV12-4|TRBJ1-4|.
CASSFDRAVNEKLFF
TGTGCCAGCAGTTTTGACAGGGCGGTAAATGAAAAACTGTTTTTT
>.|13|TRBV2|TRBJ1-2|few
CASIGGPDYGYTF
TGTGCCAGCATCGGGGGCCCAGACTATGGCTACACCTTC
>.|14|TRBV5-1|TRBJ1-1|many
CASSLRAMNTEAFF
TGCGCCAGCAGCTTGAGGGCAATGAACACTGAAGCTTTCTTT
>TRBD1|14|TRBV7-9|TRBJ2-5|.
CASRQTGSPETQYF
TGTGCCAGCAGACAGACAGGGTCCCCAGAGACCCAGTACTTC
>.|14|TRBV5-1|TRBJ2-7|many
CASSLGGTPYEQYF
TGTGCCAGCAGCTTGGGTGGGACACCCTACGAGCAGTACTTC
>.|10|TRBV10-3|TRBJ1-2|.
CASRDWGYTF
TGTGCCAGCAGGGATTGGGGCTACACCTTC
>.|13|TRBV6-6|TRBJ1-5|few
CAISGQSNQPQHF
TGTGCCATATCGGGCCAAAGCAATCAGCCCCAGCATTTT
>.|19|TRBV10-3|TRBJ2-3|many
CAISPWVLSNHPSTDTQYF
TGTGCCATCTCCCCTTGGGTACTCTCGAACCACCCTAGCACAGATACGCAGTATTTT
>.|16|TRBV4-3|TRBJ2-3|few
CASSQDGSASTDTQYF
TGCGCCAGCAGCCAAGATGGGTCAGCGAGCACAGATACGCAGTATTTT
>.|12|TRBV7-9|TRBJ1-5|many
CASSFPGTAQHF
TGTGCCAGCAGCTTTCCGGGGACGGCCCAGCATTTT